The 20 T cell receptor beta chains reported below all come from one sample, sequenced in a study of T cell repertoires in cytomegalovirus infection. These receptors have no identified antigens. TCRdb fed the reads into MiXCR, producing one record per CDR3 protein. The sample holds under 150,000 distinct CDR3 sequences, roughly a quarter seen once. The sequencing input was PBMCs, sequenced either directly or after in vitro stimulation (not recorded which). Every receptor here comes from a human donor in good health (CMV status not recorded). Some clones in this sample may be carry-over from other donors' samples.

This chain links TRBV7-2 with TRBJ1-1, with 9 bases lining up with TRBD1. This CDR3 contains 16 residues. Looked up from germline, CDR1 is SGHTA and CDR2 is FQGNSA. Trimming at V came to 4 bases and at J to 6 bases, leaving 12 bases not matched to a gene. The CDR3 DNA reads TGTGCCAGCAGCTCTCTTCGGGACAGGGTATTACCTGAAGCTTTCTTT. The encoded protein is CASSSLRDRVLPEAFF.

The chain combines TRBV27 with TRBJ1-5, with D perhaps matching TRBD1 (5 bases). With 5 bases removed from V and 7 bases from J, the gap between germline ends came to 12 bases. Germline V lookup: CDR1 MNHEY, CDR2 SMNVEV (reference sequence). This CDR3 is 13 amino acids long. CDR3: CASSIQGKQPQHF. In DNA form, the CDR3 reads TGTGCCAGCAGTATCCAGGGAAAGCAGCCCCAGCATTTT.

This clonotype was seen only a few times. V gene TRBV19 combines with J gene TRBJ1-1, with D uncertain. Germline CDR1 and CDR2: LNHDA and SQIVND (reference sequence). Between the trimmed V and J ends, which lost 2 bases and 4 bases, there was a span of 8 bases. This CDR3 region has 13 residues. CDR3 residues: CASSIRVSTEAFF. CDR3 DNA: TGTGCCAGTAGTATAAGGGTTAGCACTGAAGCTTTCTTT.

The rearrangement uses TRBV20-1 and TRBJ1-5, with D possibly matching TRBD1 (5 bases). The CDR3 runs to 14 residues. V lost 5 bases, J lost 0 bases, and 11 bases lay in between. Germline V CDR1 and CDR2: DFQATT, SNEGSKA (reference sequence). The CDR3 DNA sequence: TGCAGTGCTGGGGGTGGGGATAGCAATCAGCCCCAGCATTTT. Amino acid sequence: CSAGGGDSNQPQHF.

The genes are TRBV7-7 and TRBJ2-5, with 12 nucleotides matching TRBD2. The germline V gene has CDR1 SSHAT and CDR2 FNYEAQ (reference sequence). Trimming cost V 6 bases and J 3 bases; bases outside gene matches: 2. The CDR3 consists of 14 residues. The CDR3 DNA reads TGTGCCAGCAGTCGACTAGCGGGAGAAGAGACCCAGTACTTC. Translating gives CASSRLAGEETQYF.

This clonotype was recorded at least ten times. The gene calls are TRBV12-3 or TRBV12-4 and TRBJ2-1; D not certain. V lost 1 base to trimming and J lost 5 bases, with 9 bases between them. The CDR3 consists of 14 residues. The CDR3 nucleotides read TGTGCCAGCAGTTTAGGAGTTGGGGACAATGAGCAGTTCTTC. The encoded protein is CASSLGVGDNEQFF.

This clonotype has only a few counts. The V gene is TRBV6-2 or TRBV6-3, the J gene TRBJ1-5; D uncertain. The germline CDR1 and CDR2 sequences are MNHEY and SVGEGT. V was trimmed by 7 bases and J by 3 bases, leaving 13 bases between them. The CDR3 extends over 14 amino acids. In nucleotides, the CDR3 is TGTGCCAGCAAAGGCCAAAGCTCCAATCAGCCCCAGCATTTT. This sequence encodes CASKGQSSNQPQHF.

CDR3 protein: CASRVRHEKLFF. Here the CDR3 DNA reads TGTGCCAGCAGGGTCAGACATGAAAAACTGTTTTTT. V is TRBV12-3 or TRBV12-4 and J is TRBJ1-4; D gene uncertain. Deletions cut 6 bases from V and 6 bases from J, with 8 bases between. This CDR3 has 12 amino acids.

This chain connects TRBV24-1 to TRBJ2-7; 11 positions match TRBD2. Germline CDR1 KGHDR, CDR2 SFDVKD. J gave up 3 bases and V 3 bases, and 3 bases lay outside the gene matches. This CDR3 comprises 15 residues. CDR3 DNA: TGTGCCACCAGTGATGGGACTAGCGGAGGCTACGAGCAGTACTTC. Protein sequence: CATSDGTSGGYEQYF.

This clonotype was seen a handful of times. The chain uses TRBV25-1 and TRBJ2-1; the D is unclear. The CDR3 covers 12 residues. V was pared by 6 bases and J by 8 bases, with 11 bases between. The germline CDR1 and CDR2 sequences are MGHDK and SYGVNS. The CDR3 sequence is CASRGPIHEQFF. The CDR3 nucleotides are TGTGCCAGCAGGGGCCCTATCCATGAGCAGTTCTTC.

This clonotype was detected only a few times. This rearrangement joins TRBV24-1 to TRBJ2-5, with D possibly called TRBD1 or TRBD2 (5 bases each). The CDR3 totals 14 residues. Deletions cut 4 bases from V and 4 bases from J, with 12 bases between. Germline V gene lookup returns CDR1 KGHDR and CDR2 SFDVKD. CDR3 protein: CATSDPGRRETQYF. CDR3 nucleotide sequence: TGTGCCACCAGTGACCCGGGACGCCGAGAGACCCAGTACTTC.

The CDR3 reads CASSTRTGGNSPLHF. CDR3 nucleotides: TGTGCCAGCAGTACCCGGACAGGAGGGAATTCACCCCTCCACTTT. The chain combines TRBV12-3 or TRBV12-4 with TRBJ1-6; 7 bases match TRBD1. This CDR3 comprises 15 residues. V was pared by 5 bases and J by 7 bases, with 8 bases of the junction left unmatched.

The chain links TRBV19 to TRBJ1-4, with D unresolved. Trimming stripped 3 bases from V and 0 bases from J, with 8 bases between. The CDR3 is 15 residues long. The V gene's germline CDR1 is LNHDA and CDR2 SQIVND (reference sequence). The CDR3 sequence is CASSIGVATNEKLFF. CDR3 nucleotide sequence: TGTGCCAGTAGTATCGGGGTTGCAACTAATGAAAAACTGTTTTTT.

This clonotype was observed at least ten times. This sequence joins TRBV7-2 and TRBJ2-3; 9 positions match TRBD2. J lost 1 base, V lost 4 bases, and 3 bases had no gene match. The CDR3 extends over 15 amino acids. The germline CDR1 and CDR2 sequences are SGHTA and FQGNSA. Written as DNA, the CDR3 is TGTGCCAGCAGCTCGACTAGCGGAGGCACAGATACGCAGTATTTT. Translated, it gives CASSSTSGGTDTQYF.

V usage is TRBV4-1 and J usage is TRBJ2-1; possibly TRBD1 for D (6 bases). The germline CDR1 and CDR2 sequences are MGHRA and YSYEKL. This CDR3 contains 16 residues. V gave up 4 bases and J gave up 8 bases, with 21 bases separating them. This CDR3 reads CASSPPVGGPGDEQFF. The CDR3 region has the DNA TGCGCCAGCAGCCCCCCAGTTGGGGGCCCAGGGGATGAGCAGTTCTTC.

Only a few counts were recorded for this clonotype. The V gene is TRBV28, the J gene TRBJ2-2; 7 nucleotides align to TRBD2. The CDR3 extends over 14 amino acids. Germline CDR1 MDHEN, CDR2 SYDVKM. Trimming cost V 7 bases and J 4 bases; bases outside gene matches: 6. CDR3 loop: CASILGGSTGELFF. The CDR3 DNA reads as TGTGCCAGCATCCTGGGGGGGTCCACCGGGGAGCTGTTTTTT.

This clonotype was seen at least ten times. This chain connects TRBV7-2 to TRBJ2-3; no reliable D call. This CDR3 comprises 15 residues. From germline, CDR1 is SGHTA and CDR2 FQGNSA. The ends were cut back, 4 bases at V and 2 bases at J, with 13 bases in the middle. The CDR3 protein is CASSYLAAFTDTQYF. The CDR3, as DNA: TGTGCCAGCAGCTACCTCGCGGCCTTCACAGATACGCAGTATTTT. The full variable domain, its missing parts supplied by reference TRBV7-2 and TRBJ2-3, is GAGVSQSPSNKVTEKGKDVELRCDPISGHTALYWYRQSLGQGLEFLIYFQGNSAPDKSGLPSDRFSAERTGGSVSTLTIQRTQQEDSAVYLCASSYLAAFTDTQYFGPGTRLTVL.

The J gene is TRBJ1-2, the V gene TRBV7-2, with TRBD1 matching over 10 bases. Germline V gene data show CDR1 as SGHTA and CDR2 as FQGNSA. V was clipped by 4 bases and J by 8 bases; unmatched bases: 7. The CDR3 is 14 residues long. This CDR3 reads CASSSWDRGKGYTF. The DNA of the CDR3 is TGTGCCAGCAGCTCCTGGGACAGGGGCAAAGGCTACACCTTC.

This clonotype has only a few counts. The chain employs TRBV20-1 and TRBJ2-7; tentatively, D is TRBD1 (6 bases). V lost 6 bases to trimming and J lost 2 bases, with 17 bases between them. CDR1 is DFQATT and CDR2 is SNEGSKA in the germline V gene (reference sequence). This CDR3 spans 14 amino acids. CDR3 region: CSAFSGTTTYEQYF. The CDR3 DNA reads TGCAGTGCCTTTTCCGGGACAACAACCTACGAGCAGTACTTC.

At least ten counts were recorded for this clonotype. The V gene is TRBV7-9, the J gene TRBJ2-6, with a tentative D call TRBD1 (5 bases). Germline CDR1 is SEHNR and CDR2 is FQNEAQ (reference sequence). The germline V and J ends were trimmed by 7 bases and 0 bases, with 13 bases remaining between them. The CDR3 sequence is 16 residues long. The CDR3 region has the DNA TGTGCCAGCACCTCTCAGGGTGACTCTGGGGCCAACGTCCTGACTTTC. Its protein product is CASTSQGDSGANVLTF.